This entry lists 5 T cell receptor beta chains sequenced from one sample in a study of T cell repertoires in cytomegalovirus infection. Their cognate antigens are unknown. Each CDR3 protein gets one entry after TCRdb re-called the reads with MiXCR. The table has approximately 990,000 distinct CDR3 sequences, around a third seen once. Here the sequenced sample was cultured CD8+ T cells from PBMCs, taken from culture after CMV antigen stimulation. The receptors derive from a human donor in good health (CMV status not recorded). Some clones in this sample may be carry-over from other donors' samples.

Ten or more counts support this clonotype. This chain connects TRBV12-3 or TRBV12-4 to TRBJ2-3; TRBD1 aligns across 8 bases. With V trimmed by 7 bases and J by 3 bases, 6 bases remained unmatched. The length of the CDR3 is 14 residues. The DNA of the CDR3 is TGTGCCAGCAACCCGACAGGGGTAACAGATACGCAGTATTTT. Translated: CASNPTGVTDTQYF.

The chain is built from TRBV4-1 and TRBJ2-1, with D possibly matching TRBD1 (6 bases). Per the germline V gene, CDR1 is MGHRA and CDR2 is YSYEKL. The CDR3 has 17 amino acids. V was trimmed by 4 bases and J by 1 base, leaving 17 bases between them. The CDR3 loop reads CASSPRLRTESYNEQFF. The CDR3 nucleotides read TGCGCCAGCAGCCCCCGACTGCGGACAGAATCCTACAATGAGCAGTTCTTC.

The chain combines TRBV10-2 with TRBJ1-6; 7 nucleotides line up with TRBD1. The CDR3 has 13 amino acids. V lost 10 bases and J lost 8; bases outside the gene matches: 8. Germline V gene data show CDR1 as WSHSY and CDR2 as SAAADI. CDR3 protein: CATQTGRYSPLHF. Here the CDR3 DNA reads TGCGCCACCCAGACAGGGAGGTATTCACCCCTCCACTTT.

J is TRBJ1-1 and V is TRBV10-3; no reliable D call. V gave up 0 bases and J gave up 0 bases, with 8 bases separating them. The V gene's germline CDR1 is ENHRY and CDR2 SYGVKD. This CDR3 region has 15 residues. The CDR3 nucleotides read TGTGCCATCAGTGAGTCATCGTACTTGAACACTGAAGCTTTCTTT. It translates to CAISESSYLNTEAFF.

V and J are TRBV4-2 and TRBJ1-5; 8 positions agree with TRBD1. With 0 bases clipped from V and 7 bases from J, the junction kept 8 bases outside the gene matches. This CDR3 is 16 amino acids long. Germline CDR1 and CDR2: LGHNA and YNFKEQ. In nucleotides, the CDR3 is TGTGCCAGCAGCCAAGACCTCCCAGGACAGGGACAGCCCCAGCATTTT. Protein: CASSQDLPGQGQPQHF.